This T cell receptor (beta chain) appears in the sequencing data of a study of vaccination and CD4 T cells after COVID-19. Study as a whole: Post-COVID draws came a median approximately 100 days after diagnosis (range 35 to 161). The study collected post-vaccine samples a median about 73 days after dose two, with a range of 14 to 241. Culture controls were given either a CEFX pool, an HIV-1 Nef pool, or no peptide. Study-wide results and caveats: The study found that a median about 87% of reactive clones in convalescent patients appeared only post-vaccination.

Treatment denoted: roughly 10-day PBMC culture with coronavirus spike peptide pools or control peptides (ViraFEST assay). A remark on this clonotype: Its antigen remains unidentified.

Oncomine TCR Beta short-read sequencing was applied to DNA from cultured CD4+ T cells. In TCRdb, the PCR reads were re-called with MiXCR into one record per CDR3 protein. The sample yields 10,000 to 12,000 distinct CDR3 sequences, around 53% seen once. Germline CDR1 is DFQATT and CDR2 is SNEGSKA (reference sequence). The J segment lost 7 bases and the V segment lost 1 base, leaving 8 bases of the junction unmatched. The length of the CDR3 is 15 residues. Material for sequencing was CD4+ T cells from blood, cultured in vitro. V and J are TRBV20-1 and TRBJ2-1; 9 bases agree with TRBD2. The receptor was isolated from a human donor who had recovered from COVID-19. The CDR3 spells CSARVSGSHWNEQFF. The DNA of the CDR3 is TGCAGTGCTAGAGTTAGCGGGAGTCATTGGAATGAGCAGTTCTTC.